These 11 T cell receptor beta chains were all obtained from the same sample, sequenced in a study of T cells after yellow fever vaccination. TCRdb analysed the 5' RACE reads with MiXCR anew, one entry per CDR3 protein. The sample has approximately 85,000 distinct CDR3 sequences, 10% to 15% seen once. The sequencing used CD8+ T cells not binding an NS4B(214-222) dextramer, sorted from PBMCs, collected about 20 days after the first yellow fever vaccination. The receptors come from a man aged 18-30 years who received the YFV17D yellow fever vaccine.

Only a few counts were recorded for this clonotype. The rearrangement joins TRBV4-1 to TRBJ2-3, with 8 bases fitting TRBD2. Per the germline V gene, CDR1 is MGHRA and CDR2 is YSYEKL. With 1 base clipped from V and 5 bases from J, the junction kept 5 bases outside the gene matches. CDR3 length: 15 residues. The CDR3 loop reads CASSQATSGGDTQYF. CDR3 nucleotide sequence: TGCGCCAGCAGCCAAGCAACTAGCGGAGGAGATACGCAGTATTTT.

This sequence joins TRBV7-6 and TRBJ2-1, with TRBD1 matching 8 bases. V lost 8 bases and J lost 8; bases outside the gene matches: 8. This CDR3 spans 13 amino acids. CDR1 is SGHVS, CDR2 FNYEAQ, per germline. The CDR3 nucleotides read TGTGCCAGCCTCTTAGGACAGGGCTATGAGCAGTTCTTC. It specifies CASLLGQGYEQFF. The whole variable domain, filled in from reference TRBV7-6 and TRBJ2-1, reads GAGVSQSPRYKVTKRGQDVALRCDPISGHVSLYWYRQALGQGPEFLTYFNYEAQQDKSGLPNDRFSAERPEGSISTLTIQRTEQRDSAMYRCASLLGQGYEQFFGPGTRLTVL.

Only a few counts were recorded for this clonotype. V usage is TRBV2 and J usage is TRBJ2-1; 10 nucleotides match TRBD1. The ends lost 7 bases at V and 8 bases at J; junction bases unmatched: 8. The CDR3 length is 14 residues. The germline V gene encodes CDR1 SNHLY and CDR2 FYNNEI. The CDR3 region has the DNA TGTGCCAGCACCCCGGGACAGGGGTTCTATGAGCAGTTCTTC. This codes for CASTPGQGFYEQFF. The full variable domain, in which reference TRBV2 and TRBJ2-1 provide the parts outside the CDR3, is EPEVTQTPSHQVTQMGQEVILRCVPISNHLYFYWYRQILGQKVEFLVSFYNNEISEKSEIFDDQFSVERPDGSNFTLKIRSTKLEDSAMYFCASTPGQGFYEQFFGPGTRLTVL.

This clonotype was seen a handful of times. J is TRBJ1-1 and V is TRBV29-1; D is unresolved. The CDR3 sequence is 11 residues long. Germline CDR1 is SQVTM and CDR2 is ANQGSEA. Between the trimmed V and J ends, which lost 3 bases and 3 bases, there was a span of 5 bases. The CDR3 sequence: CSVDPDTEAFF. CDR3 coding DNA: TGCAGCGTTGATCCTGACACTGAAGCTTTCTTT.

This clonotype has only a few counts. The gene calls are TRBV11-2 and TRBJ1-4; 10 bases match TRBD1. CDR1 is SGHAT and CDR2 is FQNNGV in the germline V gene. The CDR3 extends over 16 amino acids. Losses at the gene ends were 4 bases for V and 1 base for J; bases not matched to a gene: 3. CDR3 loop: CASSWTGGLTNEKLFF. For the CDR3, the DNA is TGTGCCAGCAGCTGGACAGGGGGTTTAACTAATGAAAAACTGTTTTTT.

This rearrangement joins TRBV3-1 to TRBJ2-7, with 7 bases aligning to TRBD1. Germline trimming cut 8 bases from V and 5 bases from J; bases unmatched to any gene: 18. This CDR3 spans 16 amino acids. Germline V lookup: CDR1 LGHDT, CDR2 YNNKEL (reference sequence). This CDR3 reads CASWQTRDSLSDEQYV. In DNA, the CDR3 is TGTGCCAGCTGGCAAACCCGGGACAGTCTATCGGACGAGCAGTACGTC.

The J gene is TRBJ1-2, the V gene TRBV28; D gene uncertain. V was trimmed by 6 bases and J by 8 bases, leaving 13 bases between them. Germline lookup yields CDR1 MDHEN and CDR2 SYDVKM. This CDR3 spans 12 amino acids. The CDR3 loop reads CASSPTKGGYTF. For the CDR3, the DNA is TGTGCCAGCAGCCCCACCAAGGGAGGCTACACCTTC.

This clonotype is medium-sized. The J gene is TRBJ2-2, the V gene TRBV4-1; D is uncertain. The CDR3 contains 15 residues. Per germline, CDR1 MGHRA and CDR2 YSYEKL. V lost 1 base and J lost 6, with 12 bases in between. The CDR3 region is CASSQGFRMPGELFF. CDR3 bases: TGCGCCAGCAGCCAAGGGTTCAGGATGCCCGGGGAGCTGTTTTTT.

For the CDR3, the DNA is TGTGCCAGCAGAAGCGGGGGAGCTAGCACAGATACGCAGTATTTT. It encodes CASRSGGASTDTQYF. This chain joins TRBV6-1 and TRBJ2-3; 8 positions match TRBD2. The CDR3 extends over 15 amino acids. Germline CDR1 MNHNS, CDR2 SASEGT. V was clipped by 6 bases and J by 0 bases; unmatched bases: 5.

This clonotype occurred many times. This chain joins TRBV4-3 and TRBJ2-6; D is uncertain. The CDR3 extends over 16 amino acids. Germline V gene lookup returns CDR1 LGHNA and CDR2 YSLEER. V lost 0 bases and J 1 base, leaving 7 bases between the germline ends. The CDR3 protein is CASSQDLGSGANVLTF. CDR3 nucleotide sequence: TGCGCCAGCAGCCAAGATCTTGGGTCTGGGGCCAACGTCCTGACTTTC.

V is TRBV20-1 and J is TRBJ2-7; D uncertain. The V gene lost 0 bases and the J gene lost 1 base, with 7 bases spanning the gap. CDR1 and CDR2 from the germline V gene are DFQATT and SNEGSKA (reference sequence). The CDR3 is 13 amino acids. The DNA for the CDR3 is TGCAGTGCTAGAGAACTTCATTCCTACGAGCAGTACGTC. This codes for CSARELHSYEQYV.